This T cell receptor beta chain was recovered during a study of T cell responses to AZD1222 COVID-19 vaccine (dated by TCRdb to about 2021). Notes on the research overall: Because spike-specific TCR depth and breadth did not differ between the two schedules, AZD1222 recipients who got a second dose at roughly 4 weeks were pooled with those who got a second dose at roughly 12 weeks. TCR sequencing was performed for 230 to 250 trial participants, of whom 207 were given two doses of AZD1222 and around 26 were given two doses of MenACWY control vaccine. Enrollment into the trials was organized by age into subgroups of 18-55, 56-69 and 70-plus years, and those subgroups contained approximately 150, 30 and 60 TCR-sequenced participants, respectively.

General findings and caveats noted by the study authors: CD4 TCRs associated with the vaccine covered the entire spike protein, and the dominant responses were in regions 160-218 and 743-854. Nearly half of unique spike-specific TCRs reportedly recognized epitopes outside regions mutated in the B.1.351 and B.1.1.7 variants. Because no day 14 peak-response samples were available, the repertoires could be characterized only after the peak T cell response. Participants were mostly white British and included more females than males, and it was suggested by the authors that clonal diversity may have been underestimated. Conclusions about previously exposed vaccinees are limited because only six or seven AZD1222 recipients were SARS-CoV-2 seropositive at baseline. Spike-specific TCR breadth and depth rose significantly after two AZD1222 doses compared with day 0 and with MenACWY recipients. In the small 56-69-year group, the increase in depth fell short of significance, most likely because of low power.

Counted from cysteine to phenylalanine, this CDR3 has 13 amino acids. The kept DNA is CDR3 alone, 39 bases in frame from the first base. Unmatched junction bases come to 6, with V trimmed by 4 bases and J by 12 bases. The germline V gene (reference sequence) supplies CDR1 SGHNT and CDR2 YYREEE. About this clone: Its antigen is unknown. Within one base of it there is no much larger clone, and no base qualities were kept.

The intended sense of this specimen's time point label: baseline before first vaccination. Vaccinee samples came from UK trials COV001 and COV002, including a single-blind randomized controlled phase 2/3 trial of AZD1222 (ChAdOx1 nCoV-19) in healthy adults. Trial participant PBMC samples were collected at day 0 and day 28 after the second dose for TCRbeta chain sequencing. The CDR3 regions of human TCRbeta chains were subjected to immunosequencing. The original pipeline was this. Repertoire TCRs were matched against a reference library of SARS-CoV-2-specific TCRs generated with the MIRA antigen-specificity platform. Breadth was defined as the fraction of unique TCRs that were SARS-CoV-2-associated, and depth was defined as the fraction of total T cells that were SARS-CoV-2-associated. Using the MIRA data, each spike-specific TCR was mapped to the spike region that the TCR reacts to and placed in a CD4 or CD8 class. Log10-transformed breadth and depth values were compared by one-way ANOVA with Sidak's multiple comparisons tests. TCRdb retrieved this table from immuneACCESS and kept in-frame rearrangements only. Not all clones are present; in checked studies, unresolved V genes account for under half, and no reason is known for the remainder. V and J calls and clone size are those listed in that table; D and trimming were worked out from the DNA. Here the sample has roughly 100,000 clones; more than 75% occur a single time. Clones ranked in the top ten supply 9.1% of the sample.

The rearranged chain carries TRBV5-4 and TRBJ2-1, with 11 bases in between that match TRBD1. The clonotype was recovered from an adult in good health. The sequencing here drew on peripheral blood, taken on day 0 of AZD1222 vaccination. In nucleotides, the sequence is TGTGCCAGCAGCCGGGACAGGGGGAGCGGGCAGTTCTTC. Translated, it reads CASSRDRGSGQFF.